This T cell receptor beta chain was profiled in a study of vaccination effects on CD4 cells after COVID-19. With regard to this clone: What it recognizes is unknown.

Study results and limitations: At late timepoints after vaccination, vaccine- and infection-induced clones shrank markedly. After vaccination of healthy people, only 1 of 255 vaccine-induced clones cross-reacted with common cold coronaviruses.

TCRdb's copy holds only in-frame clones and misses some; the assay was immunoSEQ multiplex PCR. The data hold 40,000 to 45,000 clones, with about two thirds observed a single time. The CDR3 consists of 17 residues. Germline loops: CDR1 SGHDT, CDR2 YYEEEE. V was pared by 2 bases and J by 4 bases, with 10 bases of the junction left unmatched. Expansion of antigen-specific CD4+ T cells with viral peptide pools was carried out by the ViraFEST assay before sequencing. The authors isolated CD4+ T cells after around 11 days of culture. None of the vaccinated had previously contracted SARS-CoV-2, and their nucleocapsid antibodies tested negative.

This sequence joins TRBV5-6 and TRBJ2-5; 11 bases fit TRBD2. Sample: CD4+ T cells from PBMCs cultured with HCoV-OC43 spike peptides, taken before COVID-19 vaccination. The subset is: HCoV-OC43 spike overlapping peptide pool stimulation. This clonotype was obtained from a human donor who received a COVID-19 vaccine. The CDR3 DNA reads TGTGCCAGCAGCTTTCTAAAGCCAACTAGCGGGGGAGAGACCCAGTACTTC. Its translation: CASSFLKPTSGGETQYF.